This section outlines one TCR beta chain sequence together with its context. In this sample, this clone turned up once. It lacks a known antigen. Per-base qualities were not stored, and no clone one base away is much larger. The germline V gene (reference sequence) specifies SEHNR as CDR1 and FQNEAQ as CDR2. V is cut by 6 bases and J by 8 bases, and the space between the germline ends is 8 bases. The CDR3 runs 11 amino acids, cysteine and phenylalanine included. Only the CDR3 portion is preserved as DNA: 33 bases, with reading frame beginning at the first base. The data are from a study of shared clonotypes between healthy human individuals (dated by TCRdb to 2019 to 2021). General notes on the study: Three men and two women, aged 18 to 49 years, made up the cohort. To estimate repertoire size and how much clonotypes are shared between individuals, the study performed deep sequencing of blood TCR repertoires from about five healthy adults. To increase sequencing depth and limit assay-specific biases, TCR repertoire library preparation and sequencing were carried out by different laboratories using diverse techniques. Each donor's leukapheresis produced roughly between roughly 0.9 and 8.9 billion PBMCs. Per donor, three plates each were used for CD4 naive and CD4 memory, two for CD8 naive, and one for CD8 memory. What the study reported, not specific to this receptor: Clonotypes shared by all four sorted-subset donors showed higher generation probabilities than non-shared clonotypes. Naive subsets generally had larger estimated clonotype richness than memory subsets. Even with the large sequencing depth, rarefaction of the sorted-subset datasets indicated that sequencing was incomplete. Pairwise subsampling led to the expectation that sequencing depth would affect the degree of clonotype sharing among donors. Sampling was limited to blood, and TCR repertoires in tissue likely differ from TCR repertoires in blood. Because the study included only a small number of donors, the genetic and exposure-history diversity represented was limited. When a few donors were compared, the shared fraction of clonotypes was about 5.5% for naive CD4, over 3% for naive CD8, more than 2% for memory CD4, and around 0.37% for memory CD8.

TCR CDR3 regions were amplified from genomic DNA by multiplex PCR using the deep immunoSEQ assay. Genomic DNA extracted from each cell subset was distributed evenly over all wells of several immunoSEQ 96-well plates, and each plate served as one replicate. For sorted subsets, about 0.2 ug genomic DNA, equal to 30,000 or so T cell genomes, was loaded into each replicate PCR. The purified libraries were quantified using a Qubit 3.0 fluorometer, sized with a Bioanalyzer 2100, and then quantified again using the KAPA Library Quantification kit. A separate single-read 150-cycle Illumina NextSeq 550 flow cell was used to sequence each immunoSEQ 96-well plate. As for how the authors treated the data: Because the immunoSEQ output included only junctional sequences and no quality scores, the filtering could not be the same as the filtering used for full-length reads. Sequences were annotated with PyIR, a Python wrapper for IgBLAST v1.9, and V/J genes and CDR3 were assigned using IMGT germline references. Any read was removed if the V/J assignment was weak (E-value above 1e-6), the CDR3 was missing, or the read contained stop codons, out-of-frame junctions, or ambiguous translated residues. V3J clonotypes were defined by identical inferred V gene, J gene, and CDR3 amino acid sequence. Percentage overlap between repertoires was calculated by dividing the number of shared unique clonotypes by the size of the smaller repertoire. Repertoire richness was assessed with RTK rarefaction, the Chao1 estimator, and Recon v2.1 estimates of unobserved clonotypes. Generation probabilities were computed with OLGA for all TCRbeta clonotypes obtained by the gDNA method from several donors. Not all clones reach the TCRdb copy of this immuneACCESS table, which keeps in-frame sequences only. Checked studies attribute under half of the gap to unresolved V genes and leave the rest unexplained. Clonal size and the V and J genes are those of that table, whereas D and trimming came from the DNA. The sample table holds roughly 590,000 clones, of which roughly 95% were seen once. The ten largest clones take up over 0.09% of the sample.

For the CD8 naive samples, CD45RO-negative cells were positively selected for CCR7, yielding a CD45RA+CCR7+ population from which TemRA cells were excluded. The donors were healthy, HIV-negative adults who had no recently reported acute infections or vaccinations. Only Caucasian adults living in Nashville, Tennessee, USA were represented among the donors. Blood was obtained by leukapheresis, after which PBMCs were separated by Ficoll-Histopaque density gradient centrifugation and cryopreserved in liquid nitrogen vapor phase. Purity and quantity of every magnetically sorted T cell population were checked by analytical flow cytometry. Genomic DNA was isolated from each sorted fraction and quantified by UV absorbance on a Nanodrop 2000c.

The receptor's source is a woman in her thirties in good health. What was sequenced was naive CD8+ T cells sorted from blood. The cell subset or site label for this specimen denotes: CD45RA+CCR7+. This sequence uses TRBV7-9 and TRBJ2-1, with TRBD1 as a weak D call on 5 bases. The CDR3 region reads CASRKGYEQFF. Here is the DNA: TGTGCCAGCAGAAAGGGGTATGAGCAGTTCTTC. Outside the CDR3, residues come from the reference TRBV7-9 and TRBJ2-1 proteins, so the full variable domain is: DTGVSQNPRHKITKRGQNVTFRCDPISEHNRLYWYRQTLGQGPEFLTYFQNEAQLEKSRLLSDRFSAERPKGSFSTLEIQRTEQGDSAMYLCASRKGYEQFFGPGTRLTVL.